These T cell receptor beta chains were read from a single sample in a study of OX40 agonist ivuxolimab in advanced cancers. Sequenced by immunoSEQ multiplex PCR; TCRdb stores in-frame clones only, minus some. This sample has approximately 70,000 clones; approximately 86% occur once, and the top ten carry under 2.5%. The specimen comprised CD4+ or CD8+ T cells sorted from blood, sampled in a trial of the OX40 agonist ivuxolimab. These receptors came from an adult with an advanced solid tumor such as melanoma, head and neck, liver or kidney cancer. Each CDR3 is given with its conserved first and last residue. The D gene is left open where the match is weak. Clone size is stated in some rows and not others, as once, few, many or a class when expanded.

abundance	v_gene	j_gene	d_gene	CDR3aa	CDR3nt
.	TRBV11-2	TRBJ2-1	TRBD2	CASSLGVLAGGDNEQFF	TGTGCCAGCAGCTTAGGAGTACTAGCGGGAGGCGACAATGAGCAGTTCTTC
.	TRBV28	TRBJ2-5	TRBD1	CASSLDRIRKETQYF	TGTGCCAGCAGTTTGGACAGGATTAGGAAAGAGACCCAGTACTTC
.	TRBV7-2	TRBJ1-1	TRBD1	CASSQAGDRVAFF	TGTGCCAGCAGCCAAGCCGGGGACAGAGTGGCTTTCTTT
.	TRBV7-9	TRBJ1-4	.	CASSPIGGGEKLFF	TGTGCCAGCAGCCCGATAGGGGGGGGTGAAAAACTGTTTTTT
.	TRBV15	TRBJ2-7	TRBD2	CATSRGLAPQDEQYF	TGTGCCACCAGCAGAGGACTAGCCCCTCAAGACGAGCAGTACTTC
.	TRBV30	TRBJ2-3	.	CAWSELLANTDTQYF	TGTGCCTGGAGTGAATTACTAGCCAACACAGATACGCAGTATTTT
.	TRBV23-1	TRBJ1-2	.	CASSQWSGYTF	TGCGCCAGCAGTCAGTGGAGCGGCTACACCTTC
.	TRBV7-2	TRBJ2-1	TRBD2	CASSLDSSGTYNEQFF	TGTGCCAGCAGCTTAGATTCTAGCGGAACCTACAATGAGCAGTTCTTC
.	TRBV6-5	TRBJ2-2	.	CASNEQGRNGELFF	TGTGCCAGCAATGAACAGGGGAGGAACGGGGAGCTGTTTTTT
.	TRBV5-6	TRBJ1-2	TRBD1	CASSSKTGQGSGNYGYTF	TGTGCCAGCAGCTCCAAGACTGGACAGGGGAGTGGCAACTATGGCTACACCTTC
.	TRBV5-1	TRBJ2-7	.	CASSLTAPVDEQYF	TGCGCCAGCAGCTTGACAGCCCCAGTTGACGAGCAGTACTTC
.	TRBV21-1	TRBJ2-7	.	CASSIHEQYF	TGTGCCAGCAGTATTCACGAGCAGTACTTC
.	TRBV28	TRBJ2-6	.	CASSSQGSGANVLTF	TGTGCCAGCAGTTCTCAGGGATCTGGGGCCAACGTCCTGACTTTC
.	TRBV5-4	TRBJ1-1	TRBD1	CASSSDDRGSFF	TGTGCCAGCAGCTCTGACGACAGGGGGTCTTTCTTT
.	TRBV7-2	TRBJ2-7	.	CASSPRRGDSEQYF	TGTGCCAGCAGCCCTAGACGGGGAGATAGCGAGCAGTACTTC
once	TRBV11-2	TRBJ1-2	.	CASSLLQGGNGYTF	TGTGCCAGCAGCTTGTTACAGGGTGGGAATGGCTACACCTTC
few	TRBV4-1	TRBJ1-1	.	CASSDIGRGTEAFF	TGCGCCAGCAGCGATATCGGCCGTGGCACTGAAGCTTTCTTT
once	TRBV28	TRBJ1-5	.	CASSLGILRGNQPQHF	TGTGCCAGCAGTTTGGGGATCCTGCGGGGCAATCAGCCCCAGCATTTT
.	TRBV6-4	TRBJ1-5	.	CASSDRDGLNQPQHF	TGTGCCAGCAGTGACCGGGACGGGCTAAATCAGCCCCAGCATTTT
.	TRBV5-5	TRBJ1-6	TRBD1	CASSPGTEYNSPLHF	TGTGCCAGCAGCCCTGGGACAGAGTATAATTCACCCCTCCACTTT
.	TRBV19	TRBJ2-5	.	CASSMWGTQETQYF	TGTGCCAGTAGTATGTGGGGGACCCAAGAGACCCAGTACTTC
.	TRBV29-1	TRBJ2-5	.	CSVEDLGVETQYF	TGCAGCGTTGAAGATCTGGGGGTGGAGACCCAGTACTTC
.	TRBV5-4	TRBJ2-7	TRBD2	CASSLSVSSGRIGSSYEQYF	TGTGCCAGCAGCTTGTCCGTGAGTAGCGGGAGGATAGGGAGCTCCTACGAGCAGTACTTC
once	TRBV5-1	TRBJ1-2	TRBD1	CASSPGQGDYYGYTF	TGCGCCAGCAGCCCGGGACAGGGGGATTACTATGGCTACACCTTC
.	TRBV5-1	TRBJ2-2	TRBD2	CASSLSGVNSIGELFF	TGCGCCAGCAGCTTGAGCGGGGTTAATAGCATCGGGGAGCTGTTTTTT
.	TRBV19	TRBJ2-2	.	CASSISDRDGELFF	TGTGCCAGTAGTATCTCGGATAGGGACGGGGAGCTGTTTTTT
few	TRBV20-1	TRBJ2-5	.	CSAEHQETQYF	TGCAGTGCAGAGCACCAAGAGACCCAGTACTTC
.	TRBV6-5	TRBJ1-2	.	CASSPTGGYGYTF	TGTGCCAGCAGTCCTACAGGAGGCTATGGCTACACCTTC
.	TRBV7-2	TRBJ1-2	.	CASSYRVGGYTF	TGTGCCAGCAGTTACAGGGTTGGTGGCTACACCTTC
once	TRBV30	TRBJ1-2	.	CAWTMGRSAGYGYTF	TGTGCCTGGACGATGGGTCGATCGGCGGGATATGGCTACACCTTC
.	TRBV18	TRBJ2-5	.	CASSPSQGRQETQYF	TGTGCCAGCTCACCTTCGCAGGGGCGCCAAGAGACCCAGTACTTC
.	TRBV5-3	TRBJ1-5	.	CARSSTQGKSQPQHF	TGTGCCAGAAGCTCAACTCAGGGGAAAAGTCAGCCCCAGCATTTT
.	TRBV7-2	TRBJ1-2	.	CASSRGGGYTF	TGTGCCAGCAGCCGAGGGGGAGGCTACACCTTC
.	TRBV6-5	TRBJ2-7	.	CASSYEVSYEQYF	TGTGCCAGCAGTTACGAAGTCTCCTACGAGCAGTACTTC
.	TRBV6-1	TRBJ2-4	.	CASSARREYIQYF	TGTGCCAGCAGTGCGCGCAGGGAGTATATTCAGTACTTC
once	TRBV11-2	TRBJ2-2	.	CASSPVGGGTGELFF	TGTGCCAGCAGCCCGGTGGGGGGAGGAACCGGGGAGCTGTTTTTT
.	TRBV7-3	TRBJ2-3	.	CASSPLTSGTDTQYF	TGTGCCAGCAGCCCACTGACCTCTGGCACAGATACGCAGTATTTT
.	TRBV4-2	TRBJ1-2	TRBD1	CASSQVGGPGQGNYGYTF	TGTGCCAGCAGCCAAGTCGGAGGACCGGGACAGGGGAACTATGGCTACACCTTC
.	TRBV7-2	TRBJ1-4	.	CASSWGIGNEKLFF	TGTGCCAGCAGCTGGGGGATCGGTAATGAAAAACTGTTTTTT
.	TRBV12-5	TRBJ2-7	.	CASGLDTGYEQYF	TGTGCTAGTGGTTTGGACACAGGGTACGAGCAGTACTTC
.	TRBV5-1	TRBJ1-3	.	CASSLGGYGNTIYF	TGCGCCAGCAGCTTGGGGGGATATGGAAACACCATATATTTT
.	TRBV6-1	TRBJ2-5	.	CATEMTQLGETQYF	TGTGCCACCGAAATGACACAATTGGGAGAGACCCAGTACTTC
.	TRBV9	TRBJ2-7	TRBD1	CASSVVPGGDEQYF	TGTGCCAGCAGCGTAGTTCCAGGGGGCGACGAGCAGTACTTC
.	TRBV29-1	TRBJ2-1	.	CSVEDRGPSSYNEQFF	TGCAGCGTTGAAGATCGCGGCCCCAGCTCCTACAATGAGCAGTTCTTC